What follows are 8 T cell receptor beta chains derived from one specimen sequenced in a study of shared clonotypes between healthy human individuals. Sequencing was performed with immunoSEQ multiplex PCR; in TCRdb, only in-frame clones are kept and a portion is missing. Here the sample spans more than 400,000 clones, around 85% being singletons. Sequenced input: PBMCs. The receptors were sampled from a middle-aged woman in good health. Some clones in this sample may be carry-over from other donors' samples.

The CDR3 loop reads CASDKGVGYTF. The CDR3 DNA reads as TGTGCCAGCGACAAGGGGGTTGGCTACACCTTC. V is TRBV28 and J is TRBJ1-2; the D gene is possibly TRBD1 (6 bases). CDR3 size: 11 residues. With 8 bases removed from V and 7 bases from J, the gap between germline ends came to 11 bases. The germline gives CDR1 MDHEN, CDR2 SYDVKM.

This clone was seen many times. Other DNA sequences within the sample encode an identical CDR3. The CDR3 DNA reads as TGTGCCAGCAGAGTCAGGGGGGAAGGTCAGCCCCAGCATTTT. Translation: CASRVRGEGQPQHF. The chain couples TRBV27 to TRBJ1-5, with 7 nucleotides matching TRBD1. V trimming: 6 bases; J trimming: 6 bases; junction bases outside the gene matches: 8. Germline V gives CDR1 MNHEY, CDR2 SMNVEV (reference sequence). The CDR3 runs to 14 residues.

CDR3: CASSLDYGGLTYEQYF. The CDR3 DNA reads TGTGCCAGCAGCTTAGATTACGGGGGGCTCACCTACGAGCAGTACTTC. The genes are TRBV11-2 and TRBJ2-7; a weak D match, TRBD2 (7 bases). This CDR3 contains 16 residues. The V gene's germline CDR1 is SGHAT and CDR2 FQNNGV. Trimming took off 0 bases at V and 2 bases at J, with 14 bases between the two ends. Full variable domain (missing parts from reference TRBV11-2 and TRBJ2-7): EAGVAQSPRYKIIEKRQSVAFWCNPISGHATLYWYQQILGQGPKLLIQFQNNGVVDDSQLPKDRFSAERLKGVDSTLKIQPAKLEDSAVYLCASSLDYGGLTYEQYFGPGTRLTVT.

Concerning this clone: A far bigger clonotype differs at one base, so this is likely a read error. This chain uses TRBV6-6 with TRBJ2-7; 7 bases are shared with TRBD1. J lost 3 bases, V lost 2 bases, and 10 bases had no gene match. The CDR3 loop spans 16 amino acids. Germline V gene data show CDR1 as MNHNY and CDR2 as SVGAGI (reference sequence). The CDR3 bases are TGTGCCAGCAGTTACACGGAGCGGACAGGAAGCTACGAGCAGTACTTC. Its protein product is CASSYTERTGSYEQYF.

Only a few counts were recorded for this clone. The genes are TRBV4-1 and TRBJ2-7; 7 bases fit TRBD1. From germline, CDR1 is MGHRA and CDR2 YSYEKL. The trim removed 4 bases at V and 3 bases at J, leaving 3 bases unmatched. The CDR3 sequence is 13 residues long. Here the CDR3 reads CASSLDRDYEQYF. Written as DNA, the CDR3 is TGCGCCAGCAGCCTAGACAGGGACTACGAGCAGTACTTC.

This clone showed up just once. The V and J genes are TRBV27 and TRBJ2-5, with D possibly matching TRBD2 (6 bases). In germline, CDR1 is MNHEY, CDR2 SMNVEV (reference sequence). This CDR3 contains 17 residues. With 2 bases removed from V and 0 bases from J, the gap between germline ends came to 16 bases. CDR3 bases: TGTGCCAGCAGTTTAGTTCGTAGCGGACTCGACCAAGAGACCCAGTACTTC. Protein product: CASSLVRSGLDQETQYF.

CDR3 sequence: CASSLNLEGTGELFF. Here the CDR3 DNA reads TGTGCCAGCAGCTTAAACCTGGAGGGAACCGGGGAGCTGTTTTTT. The V gene is TRBV11-2, the J gene TRBJ2-2, with D perhaps matching TRBD2 (6 bases). Trimming removed 2 bases at V and 5 bases at J, with 12 bases between. In germline, CDR1 is SGHAT, CDR2 FQNNGV. CDR3 length: 15 amino acids.

As to this clone: Mismatch with germline at one junction end may stem from a read error. The V gene is TRBV2, the J gene TRBJ2-7, with D maybe TRBD1 (6 bases). CDR3 length: 12 residues. CDR1 SNHLY and CDR2 FYNNEI come from the germline V gene. The CDR3 region has the DNA TGTGCCAGCAGTAAACAGGGATACGAACAGTACTTC. This encodes CASSKQGYEQYF.